The 20 T cell receptor beta chains presented below share a single source sample, sequenced in a study of T cells in Graves' hyperthyroidism and ophthalmopathy. Amplification targeted TCR beta CDR3 regions from RNA transcripts. The HTBI set primed first-round TCR CDR3 RT-PCR. TCRdb reprocessed the multiplex PCR reads via MiXCR and lists one record per CDR3 protein. The table has about 640,000 distinct CDR3 sequences, about a fifth seen once. What was sequenced was blood. The receptors derive from a man between 25 and 39 years old with Graves' ophthalmopathy.

This clonotype showed up many times. The rearrangement joins TRBV30 to TRBJ1-1; D unresolved. Germline CDR1 reads GTSNPN; CDR2 reads SVGIG (reference sequence). The CDR3 has 15 amino acids. Trimming shortened V by 2 bases and J by 0 bases, and 13 bases separated the two germline ends. This chain's CDR3 is CAWSRLSSMNTEAFF. For the CDR3, the DNA is TGTGCCTGGAGTCGGCTGAGTTCAATGAACACTGAAGCTTTCTTT.

This clonotype occurred many times. The chain joins TRBV28 to TRBJ2-7; 15 positions agree with TRBD2. After removal of 8 bases from V and 7 bases from J, the junction contained 15 bases not matched to a gene. The V gene's germline CDR1 is MDHEN and CDR2 SYDVKM. This CDR3 is 17 amino acids long. The CDR3 DNA reads TGTGCCAGCGGATCGTTGGGGACTAGCGGGAGGATAGGGGAGCAGTACTTC. It codes for CASGSLGTSGRIGEQYF. The full variable domain, rest sourced from reference TRBV28 and TRBJ2-7, is DVKVTQSSRYLVKRTGEKVFLECVQDMDHENMFWYRQDPGLGLRLIYFSYDVKMKEKGDIPEGYSVSREKKERFSLILESASTNQTSMYLCASGSLGTSGRIGEQYFGPGTRLTVT.

The chain employs TRBV11-2 and TRBJ1-1; no clear D gene. V was cut by 3 bases and J by 1 base, with 12 bases left in between. This CDR3 contains 15 residues. CDR1 is SGHAT and CDR2 is FQNNGV in the germline V gene. The CDR3 reads CASSLGPAGNTEAFF. CDR3 in DNA: TGTGCCAGCAGCTTGGGTCCCGCGGGGAACACTGAAGCTTTCTTT. Full variable domain (missing parts from reference TRBV11-2 and TRBJ1-1): EAGVAQSPRYKIIEKRQSVAFWCNPISGHATLYWYQQILGQGPKLLIQFQNNGVVDDSQLPKDRFSAERLKGVDSTLKIQPAKLEDSAVYLCASSLGPAGNTEAFFGQGTRLTVV.

This clonotype was detected ten times or more. The chain employs TRBV28 and TRBJ1-1, with D maybe TRBD1 (6 bases). This CDR3 has 13 residues. The germline gives CDR1 MDHEN, CDR2 SYDVKM. V dropped 6 bases and J dropped 11 bases, with 19 bases sitting between them. This CDR3 reads CASRNMGADVAFF. The CDR3 DNA follows: TGTGCCAGCAGGAATATGGGGGCGGACGTCGCTTTCTTT.

Only a few counts were recorded for this clonotype. The chain employs TRBV19 and TRBJ2-7; D uncertain. The CDR3 is 13 residues long. Germline V gene sequence: CDR1 LNHDA, CDR2 SQIVND (reference sequence). Trimming took off 6 bases at V and 1 base at J, with 10 bases between the two ends. The CDR3 loop is CASSAVRSYEQYF. The CDR3 DNA sequence: TGTGCCAGTAGCGCCGTGCGTTCCTACGAGCAGTACTTC.

This clonotype came up a few times. The chain links TRBV28 to TRBJ2-1; no reliable D call. Trimming pared 6 bases from V and 9 bases from J, leaving 12 bases between. Germline values: CDR1 MDHEN, CDR2 SYDVKM. This CDR3 comprises 12 residues. This CDR3 is CASRTSGAEQFF. As DNA, the CDR3 is TGTGCCAGCAGGACCTCGGGCGCTGAGCAGTTCTTC. The full variable domain, rest sourced from reference TRBV28 and TRBJ2-1, is DVKVTQSSRYLVKRTGEKVFLECVQDMDHENMFWYRQDPGLGLRLIYFSYDVKMKEKGDIPEGYSVSREKKERFSLILESASTNQTSMYLCASRTSGAEQFFGPGTRLTVL.

This clonotype was observed at least ten times. The gene calls are TRBV2 and TRBJ2-1, with 10 bases fitting TRBD2. This CDR3 region has 17 residues. The germline CDR1 and CDR2 sequences are SNHLY and FYNNEI. Germline trimming cut 1 base from V and 5 bases from J; bases unmatched to any gene: 8. CDR3 coding DNA: TGTGCCAGCAGTGAAGGGCTAGCGGGGGAATTTGACAATGAGCAGTTCTTC. Translation: CASSEGLAGEFDNEQFF.

The chain couples TRBV5-1 to TRBJ2-6; D remains ambiguous. This CDR3 spans 15 amino acids. Germline V gives CDR1 SGHRS, CDR2 YFSETQ. V was pared by 0 bases and J by 0 bases, with 4 bases between. The CDR3 DNA reads TGCGCCAGCAGCTTGGGAGACTCTGGGGCCAACGTCCTGACTTTC. Translating it yields CASSLGDSGANVLTF. The complete variable domain, with remaining parts taken from reference TRBV5-1 and TRBJ2-6, reads KAGVTQTPRYLIKTRGQQVTLSCSPISGHRSVSWYQQTPGQGLQFLFEYFSETQRNKGNFPGRFSGRQFSNSRSEMNVSTLELGDSALYLCASSLGDSGANVLTFGAGSRLTVL.

This clonotype was counted many times. This CDR3 is CASTDDRGDGELFF. CDR3 DNA: TGTGCCAGCACCGATGACAGGGGAGACGGGGAGCTGTTTTTT. The gene calls are TRBV2 and TRBJ2-2; the match to TRBD1 covers 8 bases. The V segment lost 7 bases and the J segment 7 bases; nucleotides outside the gene matches: 8. The CDR3 runs 14 residues. Per the germline V gene, CDR1 is SNHLY and CDR2 is FYNNEI.

This clonotype was seen a handful of times. The CDR3 DNA sequence: TGCAGCGTGCCCTCGGTCATCACCGGGGAGCTGTTTTTT. Its translation: CSVPSVITGELFF. The rearrangement links TRBV29-1 to TRBJ2-2, with D hard to call. CDR1 and CDR2 (germline): SQVTM, ANQGSEA. The CDR3 totals 13 residues. Trimming took 6 bases from V and 4 from J, leaving 12 bases between them.

There are many counts of this clonotype. The chain recombines TRBV28 with TRBJ2-7; TRBD1 agrees at 8 bases. The V gene end was trimmed by 1 base and the J gene end by 4 bases; junction bases not matched to a gene: 3. Germline V gene data show CDR1 as MDHEN and CDR2 as SYDVKM. The CDR3 is made up of 14 amino acids. CDR3: CASSLSDRVYEQYF. In DNA, the CDR3 is TGTGCCAGCAGTTTATCGGACAGGGTGTACGAGCAGTACTTC.

The chain links TRBV29-1 to TRBJ2-1; a weak D match, TRBD1 (6 bases). V lost 7 bases, J lost 7 bases, and 17 bases lay in between. CDR1 and CDR2 from the germline V gene are SQVTM and ANQGSEA. CDR3 size: 13 residues. DNA of the CDR3: TGCAGCGCCTTCCGGCAGGGGAAGAATGAGCAGTTCTTC. Its protein is CSAFRQGKNEQFF.

The chain is built from TRBV7-3 and TRBJ2-3, with 9 bases aligning to TRBD2. Per the germline V gene, CDR1 is SGHTA and CDR2 is FQGTGA. This CDR3 is 14 amino acids long. Trimming removed 5 bases from V and 2 bases from J; junction bases left unmatched: 2. CDR3 nucleotides: TGTGCCAGCAGCCCTAGCGGGAACACAGATACGCAGTATTTT. Translated: CASSPSGNTDTQYF.

The V and J genes are TRBV6-5 and TRBJ1-1; D gene unclear. In germline, CDR1 is MNHEY, CDR2 SVGAGI. The V end was cut by 8 bases, the J end by 0 bases, with 13 bases between. This CDR3 is 14 amino acids long. The CDR3 region has the DNA TGTGCCAGCGAGATTAGAGGCATGAACACTGAAGCTTTCTTT. Translation: CASEIRGMNTEAFF.

V usage is TRBV28 and J usage is TRBJ2-1; 7 positions agree with TRBD1. Germline V lookup: CDR1 MDHEN, CDR2 SYDVKM. The CDR3 contains 16 residues. After removal of 8 bases from V and 2 bases from J, the junction contained 12 bases not matched to a gene. The CDR3 nucleotides read TGTGCCAGCCCTCCCCCCCAGGGGGTGGCCTACAATGAGCAGTTCTTC. It translates to CASPPPQGVAYNEQFF.

The gene calls are TRBV7-3 and TRBJ1-1; possible D gene TRBD1, 5 bases. Germline V CDR1 and CDR2: SGHTA, FQGTGA. The CDR3 is 14 residues long. Trimming took off 5 bases at V and 5 bases at J, with 15 bases between the two ends. CDR3 region: CASSQGPPITEAFF. CDR3 sequence (DNA): TGTGCCAGCAGCCAGGGTCCCCCTATTACTGAAGCTTTCTTT. The complete variable domain, with remaining parts taken from reference TRBV7-3 and TRBJ1-1, reads GAGVSQTPSNKVTEKGKYVELRCDPISGHTALYWYRQSLGQGPEFLIYFQGTGAADDSGLPNDRFFAVRPEGSVSTLKIQRTERGDSAVYLCASSQGPPITEAFFGQGTRLTVV.

This clonotype was detected a few times. V is TRBV7-8 and J is TRBJ1-4; 8 bases map to TRBD1. The CDR3 has 14 residues. J lost 7 bases, V lost 6 bases, and 7 bases had no gene match. Germline-derived CDR1 and CDR2 are SGHVS and FQNEAQ. The CDR3 here is CASRRQGSGEKLFF. CDR3 nucleotide sequence: TGTGCCAGCAGGAGACAGGGGTCGGGTGAAAAACTGTTTTTT.

The gene calls are TRBV5-1 and TRBJ2-5, with a tentative D call TRBD2 (6 bases). CDR1 and CDR2 (germline): SGHRS, YFSETQ. The CDR3 length is 15 residues. Between the trimmed V and J ends, which lost 2 bases and 3 bases, there was a span of 14 bases. The CDR3 nucleotides read TGCGCCAGCAGCTTATCGGCTAGCGCCGAAGAGACCCAGTACTTC. Protein sequence: CASSLSASAEETQYF. Full variable domain (outside the CDR3, taken from reference TRBV5-1 and TRBJ2-5): KAGVTQTPRYLIKTRGQQVTLSCSPISGHRSVSWYQQTPGQGLQFLFEYFSETQRNKGNFPGRFSGRQFSNSRSEMNVSTLELGDSALYLCASSLSASAEETQYFGPGTRLLVL.

This clonotype was seen only a few times. The CDR3 loop is CASKAGSSGNTIYF. The CDR3 DNA follows: TGTGCCAGCAAGGCGGGGAGCTCTGGAAACACCATATATTTT. The chain combines TRBV28 with TRBJ1-3; no firm D call. The CDR3 has 14 amino acids. V dropped 7 bases and J dropped 0 bases, with 10 bases sitting between them. From germline, CDR1 is MDHEN and CDR2 SYDVKM.

This clonotype was seen a few times. The chain combines TRBV3-1 with TRBJ2-5; perhaps TRBD2 as D (6 bases). Germline CDR1 LGHDT, CDR2 YNNKEL (reference sequence). V lost 4 bases, J lost 2 bases, and 17 bases lay in between. This CDR3 is built from 16 residues. DNA of the CDR3: TGTGCCAGCAGCCCACTCGGAGGGCAAAGACAAGAGACCCAGTACTTC. It codes for CASSPLGGQRQETQYF.